The rows below give T cell receptor beta chains drawn from one sample of a study of blood T cell repertoires in COVID-19. Clones were read by immunoSEQ multiplex PCR, and TCRdb kept only the in-frame ones, dropping some. This sample has about 230,000 clones; approximately 87% occur once, and the top ten carry around 2.6%. Sequenced sample: peripheral blood. All receptors derive from a woman aged 70-85 years with active or convalescent COVID-19. The CDR3 runs from the conserved cysteine through the conserved F or W. D genes are given only for firm matches. A row's size may be missing; if present it is once, few, many or a size class.

J gene,V gene,D gene,clone size,CDR3 protein,CDR3 DNA
TRBJ2-7,TRBV13,-,-,CASSLGLSPLNYEQYF,TGTGCCAGCAGCTTAGGACTATCCCCCTTGAACTACGAGCAGTACTTC
TRBJ2-3,TRBV10-2,TRBD2,-,CATRLAGGGDTQYF,TGCGCCACCAGACTAGCGGGTGGGGGAGATACGCAGTATTTT
TRBJ1-6,TRBV6-5,TRBD1,once,CASRGTGVTPLHF,TGTGCCAGCAGGGGGACAGGGGTTACACCCCTCCACTTT
TRBJ2-5,TRBV7-2,TRBD1,-,CASSRGQGGETQYF,TGTGCCAGCAGCCGGGGACAGGGGGGAGAGACCCAGTACTTC
TRBJ1-2,TRBV6-6,TRBD1,-,CASSYQTGTGYGYTF,TGTGCCAGCAGTTACCAGACCGGGACAGGCTATGGCTACACCTTC
TRBJ1-4,TRBV30,-,-,CAWDRGYNEKLFF,TGTGCCTGGGACCGGGGATATAATGAAAAACTGTTTTTT
TRBJ2-3,TRBV7-6,TRBD1,-,CASSPSQGSITDTQYF,TGTGCCAGCAGCCCGTCACAGGGGTCTATCACAGATACGCAGTATTTT
TRBJ2-7,TRBV6-5,-,-,CASSYQYSGHYEQYF,TGTGCCAGCAGTTACCAGTATAGCGGACACTACGAGCAGTACTTC
TRBJ2-5,TRBV19,-,-,CASSPGGRGRETQYF,TGTGCCAGTAGTCCCGGAGGGCGGGGCCGCGAGACCCAGTACTTC
TRBJ1-2,TRBV6-6,-,-,CASSGRDYGYTF,TGTGCCAGCAGTGGCAGGGACTATGGCTACACCTTC
TRBJ2-6,TRBV18,-,-,CASSPDGSGANVLTF,TGTGCCAGCTCACCAGACGGGTCTGGGGCCAACGTCCTGACTTTC
TRBJ2-7,TRBV2,TRBD2,few,CASKIWTSGAFTYEQYF,TGTGCCAGCAAAATTTGGACTAGCGGGGCGTTTACCTACGAGCAGTACTTC
TRBJ1-1,TRBV2,-,-,CASSVAGDNTEAFF,TGTGCCAGCAGTGTTGCAGGGGATAACACTGAAGCTTTCTTT
TRBJ1-5,TRBV28,-,once,CASTDIYSNQPQHF,TGTGCCAGCACCGACATTTATAGCAATCAGCCCCAGCATTTT
TRBJ2-2,TRBV11-2,TRBD1,-,CASSFLTGTIGELFF,TGTGCCAGCAGCTTCCTGACAGGGACAATCGGGGAGCTGTTTTTT
TRBJ1-2,TRBV7-2,TRBD1,few,CASSLAGTGHGYTF,TGTGCCAGCAGCCTTGCGGGGACAGGGCATGGCTACACCTTC
TRBJ1-2,TRBV6-5,-,once,CATALHRQAGYGYTF,TGTGCCACCGCGCTCCATAGGCAGGCGGGCTATGGCTACACCTTC
TRBJ2-7,TRBV5-1,TRBD1,-,CASSLGPGTGAYEQYF,TGCGCCAGCAGCTTGGGCCCCGGGACAGGGGCCTACGAGCAGTACTTC
TRBJ2-1,TRBV7-2,TRBD2,-,CASSLALAGMDEFF,TGTGCCAGCAGCTTAGCACTAGCGGGGATGGATGAGTTCTTC
TRBJ1-2,TRBV4-2,-,-,CASSQTRQKQGTDGYTF,TGTGCCAGCAGCCAAACAAGACAAAAGCAGGGTACAGATGGCTACACCTTC
TRBJ1-4,TRBV30,-,-,CAWSTGGNEKLFF,TGTGCCTGGAGTACCGGAGGGAATGAAAAACTGTTTTTT
TRBJ1-5,TRBV19,TRBD1,once,CASSIVGQTNQPQHF,TGTGCCAGTAGTATAGTGGGACAGACTAATCAGCCCCAGCATTTT
TRBJ1-3,TRBV7-2,-,-,CASSLWSGAGNTIYF,TGTGCCAGCAGCTTATGGTCAGGGGCTGGAAACACCATATATTTT
TRBJ1-2,TRBV7-9,-,-,CASSTAWDGGNYGYTF,TGTGCCAGCAGCACCGCTTGGGACGGGGGGAACTATGGCTACACCTTC
TRBJ2-1,TRBV5-1,-,-,CASSLMAVSGYNEQFF,TGCGCCAGCAGCTTGATGGCGGTTTCGGGATACAATGAGCAGTTCTTC
TRBJ2-7,TRBV30,TRBD2,-,CAWTTPGRGFYEQYF,TGTGCCTGGACGACCCCAGGGAGGGGTTTCTACGAGCAGTACTTC
TRBJ2-7,TRBV6-5,TRBD2,-,CASSPQGSGRVEQYF,TGTGCCAGCAGTCCCCAGGGGAGCGGGAGAGTTGAGCAGTACTTC
TRBJ2-7,TRBV7-6,TRBD2,once,CASSVGTSGSLTYEQYF,TGTGCCAGCAGCGTTGGGACTAGCGGGTCTTTAACCTACGAGCAGTACTTC
TRBJ1-5,TRBV4-1,TRBD1,few,CASSQDTGVGQPQHF,TGCGCCAGCAGCCAAGATACAGGGGTCGGTCAGCCCCAGCATTTT
TRBJ2-5,TRBV5-1,-,-,CASSIGVAGETQYF,TGCGCCAGCAGCATCGGGGTGGCGGGGGAGACCCAGTACTTC
TRBJ2-1,TRBV3-1/TRBV3-2,-,-,CASSQEKRPGDEQFF,TGTGCCAGCAGCCAAGAAAAGCGTCCAGGGGATGAGCAGTTCTTC
TRBJ2-5,TRBV27,-,-,CASTTRGKETQYF,TGTGCCAGCACCACTCGGGGTAAAGAGACCCAGTACTTC
TRBJ2-1,TRBV28,-,-,CARGPGQRQNNEQFF,TGTGCCAGGGGCCCCGGCCAGCGGCAGAACAATGAGCAGTTCTTC
TRBJ2-5,TRBV21-1,-,-,CASFDRGEFSQETQYF,TGTGCCAGCTTTGACAGGGGGGAGTTTTCCCAAGAGACCCAGTACTTC
TRBJ1-5,TRBV2,TRBD1,many,CASSGETGGGQPQHF,TGTGCCAGCAGTGGGGAGACAGGGGGCGGTCAGCCCCAGCATTTT
TRBJ2-2,TRBV27,TRBD2,-,CASSLRGLAGGYTGELFF,TGTGCCAGCAGTTTAAGAGGACTAGCGGGAGGTTACACCGGGGAGCTGTTTTTT
TRBJ2-1,TRBV6-5,TRBD2,-,CASSWVGGGEGNEQFF,TGTGCCAGCAGTTGGGTCGGCGGGGGGGAAGGCAATGAGCAGTTCTTC
TRBJ1-5,TRBV10-1,-,-,CASSDGVRGCNQPQHF,TGCGCCAGCAGTGATGGGGTTCGGGGGTGCAATCAGCCCCAGCATTTT
TRBJ2-1,TRBV7-2,TRBD2,once,CASSLGPAAGITGFF,TGTGCCAGCAGCTTAGGGCCTGCAGCGGGGATAACCGGGTTCTTC
TRBJ2-7,TRBV5-1,TRBD1,-,CASSQTGQGSYEQYF,TGCGCCAGCAGCCAAACCGGACAGGGGTCCTACGAGCAGTACTTC
TRBJ1-2,TRBV28,-,-,CASSLTGLLGYTF,TGTGCCAGCAGTCTCACAGGCCTCCTGGGCTACACCTTC
TRBJ2-7,TRBV6-5,-,-,CASTEVGGHYEQYF,TGTGCCAGCACCGAAGTGGGGGGGCACTACGAGCAGTACTTC
TRBJ1-1,TRBV24-1,-,-,CATSGVSGRGNTEAFF,TGTGCCACCAGCGGGGTTTCGGGGAGAGGGAACACTGAAGCTTTCTTT
TRBJ2-3,TRBV5-8,-,-,CASSSGHPDTQYF,TGTGCCAGCAGCTCGGGACATCCAGATACGCAGTATTTT
TRBJ1-1,TRBV27,-,-,CASAGRAEAFF,TGTGCCAGCGCGGGGCGGGCCGAAGCTTTCTTT
TRBJ2-3,TRBV7-3,TRBD2,-,CASSPGVAGGTDTQYF,TGTGCCAGCAGCCCGGGGGTAGCGGGGGGCACAGATACGCAGTATTTT
TRBJ1-1,TRBV29-1,-,-,CSVAGSTEAFF,TGCAGCGTTGCTGGGAGCACTGAAGCTTTCTTT
TRBJ2-5,TRBV15,TRBD2,-,CATSTRASGETQYF,TGTGCCACCAGCACTAGGGCTAGCGGAGAGACCCAGTACTTC
TRBJ1-1,TRBV18,TRBD1,-,CASSSQGAWTEAFF,TGTGCCAGCTCATCGCAGGGGGCCTGGACTGAAGCTTTCTTT
TRBJ2-1,TRBV7-2,-,-,CASSLPTRQEKFF,TGTGCCAGCAGCTTACCGACTCGACAGGAAAAGTTCTTC
TRBJ1-2,TRBV4-3,-,-,CASSPNPGGYGYTF,TGCGCCAGCAGCCCAAATCCGGGTGGCTATGGCTACACCTTC
TRBJ1-5,TRBV5-4,-,once,CASSLQGRNQPQHF,TGTGCCAGCAGCTTACAGGGCCGCAATCAGCCCCAGCATTTT
TRBJ2-1,TRBV7-9,TRBD1,-,CASSGLGQGTYNEQFF,TGTGCCAGCAGCGGCTTGGGACAGGGGACCTACAATGAGCAGTTCTTC
TRBJ1-2,TRBV28,-,-,CASSSYQGADFNYGYTF,TGTGCCAGCAGTTCTTATCAAGGGGCAGACTTTAACTATGGCTACACCTTC
TRBJ2-1,TRBV18,-,-,CASSPIGVGSNEQFF,TGTGCCAGCTCACCGATCGGGGTGGGCAGCAATGAGCAGTTCTTC
TRBJ1-1,TRBV27,-,-,CASSPSGGGAFF,TGTGCCAGCAGCCCCTCGGGGGGTGGGGCTTTCTTT
TRBJ2-4,TRBV28,-,-,CASSFPPRNIQYF,TGTGCCAGCAGTTTCCCGCCGAGAAACATTCAGTACTTC
TRBJ2-5,TRBV6-5,-,-,CASRWTAARQETQYF,TGTGCCAGCAGGTGGACAGCGGCTCGACAAGAGACCCAGTACTTC
TRBJ2-3,TRBV7-2,TRBD2,-,CASSLVAGGLTDTQYF,TGTGCCAGCAGCTTAGTTGCGGGGGGGCTAACAGATACGCAGTATTTT
TRBJ2-7,TRBV7-2,TRBD1,-,CASSRTGGFGSYEQYF,TGTGCCAGCAGCCGGACAGGGGGCTTTGGGTCCTACGAGCAGTACTTC